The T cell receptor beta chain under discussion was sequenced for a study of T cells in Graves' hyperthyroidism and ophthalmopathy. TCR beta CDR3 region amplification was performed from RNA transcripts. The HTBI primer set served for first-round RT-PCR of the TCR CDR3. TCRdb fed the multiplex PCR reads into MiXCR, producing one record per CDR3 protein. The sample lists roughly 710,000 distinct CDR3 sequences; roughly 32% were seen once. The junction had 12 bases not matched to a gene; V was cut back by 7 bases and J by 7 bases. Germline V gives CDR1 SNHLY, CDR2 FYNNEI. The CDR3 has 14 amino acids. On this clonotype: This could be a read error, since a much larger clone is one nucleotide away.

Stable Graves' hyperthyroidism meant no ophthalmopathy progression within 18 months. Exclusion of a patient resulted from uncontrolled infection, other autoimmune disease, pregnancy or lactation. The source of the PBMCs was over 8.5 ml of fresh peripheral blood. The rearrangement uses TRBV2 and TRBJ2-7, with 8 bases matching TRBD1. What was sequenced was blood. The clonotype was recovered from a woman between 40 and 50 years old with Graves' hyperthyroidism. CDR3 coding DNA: TGTGCCAGCACTCGGCGGCAGGGGGCCGGAGAGCAGTACTTC. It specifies CASTRRQGAGEQYF.